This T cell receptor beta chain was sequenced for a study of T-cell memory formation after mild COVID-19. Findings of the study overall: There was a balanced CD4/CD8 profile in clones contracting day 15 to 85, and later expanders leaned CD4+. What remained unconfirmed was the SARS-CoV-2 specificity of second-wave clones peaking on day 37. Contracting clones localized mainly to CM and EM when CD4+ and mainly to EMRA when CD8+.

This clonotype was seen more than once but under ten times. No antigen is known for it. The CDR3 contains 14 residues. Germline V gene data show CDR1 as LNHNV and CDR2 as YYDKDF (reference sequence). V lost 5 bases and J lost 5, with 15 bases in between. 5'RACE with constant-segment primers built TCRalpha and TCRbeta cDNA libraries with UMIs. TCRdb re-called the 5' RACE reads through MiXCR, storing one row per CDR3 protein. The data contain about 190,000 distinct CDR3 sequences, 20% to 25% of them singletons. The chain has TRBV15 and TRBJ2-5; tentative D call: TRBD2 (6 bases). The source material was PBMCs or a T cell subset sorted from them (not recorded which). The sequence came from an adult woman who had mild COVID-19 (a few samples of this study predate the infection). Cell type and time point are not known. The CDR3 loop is CATSVGRGLETQYF. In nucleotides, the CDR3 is TGTGCCACCAGCGTGGGGCGGGGTTTGGAGACCCAGTACTTC.